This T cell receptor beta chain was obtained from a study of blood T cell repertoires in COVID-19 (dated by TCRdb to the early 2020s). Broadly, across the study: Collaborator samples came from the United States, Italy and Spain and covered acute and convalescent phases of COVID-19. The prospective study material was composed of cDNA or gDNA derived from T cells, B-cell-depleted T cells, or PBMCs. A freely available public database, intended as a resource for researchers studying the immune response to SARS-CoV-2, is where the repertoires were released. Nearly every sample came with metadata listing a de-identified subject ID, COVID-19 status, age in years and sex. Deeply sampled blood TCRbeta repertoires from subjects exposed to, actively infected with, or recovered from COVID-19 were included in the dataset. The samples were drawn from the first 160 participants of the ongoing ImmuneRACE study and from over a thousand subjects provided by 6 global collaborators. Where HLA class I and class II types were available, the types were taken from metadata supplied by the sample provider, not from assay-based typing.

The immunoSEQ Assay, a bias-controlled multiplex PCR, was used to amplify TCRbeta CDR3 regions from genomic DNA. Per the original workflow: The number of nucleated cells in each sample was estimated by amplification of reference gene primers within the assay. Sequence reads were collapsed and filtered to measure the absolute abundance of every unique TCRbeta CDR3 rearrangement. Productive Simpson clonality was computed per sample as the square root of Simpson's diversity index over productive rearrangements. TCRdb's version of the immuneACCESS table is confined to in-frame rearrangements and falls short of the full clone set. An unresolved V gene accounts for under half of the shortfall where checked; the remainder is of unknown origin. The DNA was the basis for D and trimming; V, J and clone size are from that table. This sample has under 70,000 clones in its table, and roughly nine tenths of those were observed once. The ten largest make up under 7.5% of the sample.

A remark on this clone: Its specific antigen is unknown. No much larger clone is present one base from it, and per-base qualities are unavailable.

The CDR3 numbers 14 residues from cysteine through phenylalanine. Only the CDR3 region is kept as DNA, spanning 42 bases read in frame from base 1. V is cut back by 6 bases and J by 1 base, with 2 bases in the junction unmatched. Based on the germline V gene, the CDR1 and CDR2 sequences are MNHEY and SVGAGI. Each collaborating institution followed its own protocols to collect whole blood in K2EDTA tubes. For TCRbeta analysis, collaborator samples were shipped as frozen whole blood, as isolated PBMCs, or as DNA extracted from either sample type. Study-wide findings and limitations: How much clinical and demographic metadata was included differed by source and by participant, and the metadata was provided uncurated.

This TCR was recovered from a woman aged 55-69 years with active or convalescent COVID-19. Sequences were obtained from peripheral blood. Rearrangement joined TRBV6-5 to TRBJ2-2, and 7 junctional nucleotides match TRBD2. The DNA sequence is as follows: TGTGCCAGCAGGCCGGGGGGGAACACCGGGGAGCTGTTTTTT. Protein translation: CASRPGGNTGELFF.